This TCR beta chain stems from a study of T cells expressing NK-cell markers. The CDR3 loop spans 13 amino acids. Germline loops: CDR1 LGHNA, CDR2 YNFKEQ. TCRdb re-called the 5' RACE reads; every CDR3 protein appears as one record, without DNA. The table lists 350,000 to 400,000 distinct CDR3 sequences. General study results and limits: NKG2C+ dominant clonotypes from more than 5 donors made up about 1.0-7.5% of CD8+ T cells.

Worth noting for this clonotype: Its antigen is not identified.

Sequencing was performed on blood T cells: a sorted CD56 or NKG2C T cell subset, CD4+ or CD8+ T cells, or bulk PBMC T cells (not recorded which). The receptor was derived from a woman aged 45-59 years in good health. The chain is built from TRBV4-2 and TRBJ2-7; TCRdb names TRBD2, which stays unverified in the absence of DNA. This chain's CDR3 is CASSHAGGNEQYF.